The clone carrying this T cell receptor (beta chain) occurred a few times. Its target is unknown. The data originate from a study of CD8 T cells in ankylosing spondylitis. TCRdb reanalysed the 5' RACE reads using MiXCR and keeps one entry per CDR3 protein. This table has roughly 450,000 distinct CDR3 sequences, roughly 25% appearing once. V shed 0 bases and J 11 bases; nucleotides not matched to a gene: 19. Per the germline V gene, CDR1 is SGHRS and CDR2 is YFSETQ. CDR3 length: 17 amino acids. Findings and limits, study-wide: A TCR beta motif made of several highly homologous variants seemed typical of ankylosing spondylitis blood. Previously reported in reactive arthritis synovial fluid and blood were some of the motif variants.

The chain carries TRBV5-1 and TRBJ1-1, with 7 bases identical to TRBD1. Specimen: blood, either unsorted or a sorted T cell fraction (not recorded which). The sequence came from a male donor with ankylosing spondylitis. The CDR3 loop reads CASSLEGAGANGNRAFF. In DNA, the CDR3 is TGCGCCAGCAGCTTGGAGGGGGCGGGGGCGAACGGGAACCGGGCTTTCTTT.